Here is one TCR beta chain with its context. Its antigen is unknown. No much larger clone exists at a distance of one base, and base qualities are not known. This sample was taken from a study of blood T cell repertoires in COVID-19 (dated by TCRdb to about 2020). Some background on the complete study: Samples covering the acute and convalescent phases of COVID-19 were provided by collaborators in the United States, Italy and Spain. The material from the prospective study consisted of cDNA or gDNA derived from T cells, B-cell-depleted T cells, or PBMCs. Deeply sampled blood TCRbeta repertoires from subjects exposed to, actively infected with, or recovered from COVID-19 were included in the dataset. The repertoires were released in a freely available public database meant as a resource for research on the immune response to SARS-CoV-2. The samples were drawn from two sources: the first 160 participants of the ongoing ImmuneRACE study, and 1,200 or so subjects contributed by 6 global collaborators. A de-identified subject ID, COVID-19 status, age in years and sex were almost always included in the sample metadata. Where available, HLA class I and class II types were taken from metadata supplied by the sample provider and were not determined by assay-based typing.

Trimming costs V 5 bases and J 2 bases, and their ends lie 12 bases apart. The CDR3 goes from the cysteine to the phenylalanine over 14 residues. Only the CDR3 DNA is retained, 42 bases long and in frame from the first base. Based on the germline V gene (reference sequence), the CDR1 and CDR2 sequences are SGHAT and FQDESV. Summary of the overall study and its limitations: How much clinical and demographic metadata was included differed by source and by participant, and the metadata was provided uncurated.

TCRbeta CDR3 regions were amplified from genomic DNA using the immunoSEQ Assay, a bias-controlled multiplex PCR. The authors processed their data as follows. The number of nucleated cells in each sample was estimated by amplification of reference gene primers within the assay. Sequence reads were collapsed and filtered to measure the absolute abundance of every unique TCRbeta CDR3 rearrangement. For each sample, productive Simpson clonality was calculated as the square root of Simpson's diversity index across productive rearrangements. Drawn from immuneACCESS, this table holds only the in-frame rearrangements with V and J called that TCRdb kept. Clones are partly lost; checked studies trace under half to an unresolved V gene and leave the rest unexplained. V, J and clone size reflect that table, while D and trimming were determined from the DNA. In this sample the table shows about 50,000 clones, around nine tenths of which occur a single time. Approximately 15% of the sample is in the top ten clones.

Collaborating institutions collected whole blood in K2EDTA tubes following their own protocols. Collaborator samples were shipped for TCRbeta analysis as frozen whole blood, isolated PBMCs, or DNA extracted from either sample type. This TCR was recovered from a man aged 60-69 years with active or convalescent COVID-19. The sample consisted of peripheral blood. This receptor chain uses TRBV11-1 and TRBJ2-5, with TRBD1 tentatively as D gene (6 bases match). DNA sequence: TGTGCCAGCAGCCCCGGACAGTCGCAAGAGACCCAGTACTTC. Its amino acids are CASSPGQSQETQYF.